These T cell receptor beta chains were read from a single sample in a study of type 1 regulatory T cells. TCRdb re-analysed the reads in MiXCR, keeping a single row per CDR3 protein. The table lists 4,500 to 7,500 distinct CDR3 sequences, about 30% of them singletons. Their antigen targets remain unknown. Sequencing used cultured T cells, either the whole culture or a sorted T cell fraction (not recorded which). The receptors come from a human donor in good health. CDR3s include the opening cysteine and the closing phenylalanine or tryptophan. The order of the fields is D gene, clone size, V gene, J gene, CDR3 protein, CDR3 DNA. A D gene is named only where the DNA matches it firmly. Size is stated for part of the rows, as once, few or many counts, or as a class when the clone is expanded.

>NA|medium-sized|TRBV20-1|TRBJ1-1
CSASAKVWGTEAFF
TGCAGTGCTAGCGCTAAGGTATGGGGCACTGAAGCTTTCTTT
>NA|NA|TRBV2|TRBJ2-3
CASSVGGTDTQYF
TGTGCCAGCAGTGTTGGCGGGACAGATACGCAGTATTTT
>NA|medium-sized|TRBV4-3|TRBJ2-7
CASSQDSGWGNEQYF
TGCGCCAGCAGCCAAGATTCCGGGTGGGGGAACGAGCAGTACTTC
>NA|medium-sized|TRBV2|TRBJ1-2
CASSLEEGGYTF
TGTGCCAGCAGCTTGGAAGAGGGTGGCTACACCTTC
>TRBD2|many|TRBV19|TRBJ2-5
CASSMLAGRQETQYF
TGTGCCAGTAGTATGCTAGCGGGCCGCCAAGAGACCCAGTACTTC
>NA|medium-sized|TRBV29-1|TRBJ2-5
CSGGSPQETQYF
TGCAGCGGGGGTTCCCCACAAGAGACCCAGTACTTC
>TRBD2|medium-sized|TRBV20-1|TRBJ2-3
CSATSGRAGDTQYF
TGCAGTGCAACTAGCGGGAGGGCCGGGGATACGCAGTATTTT
>NA|many|TRBV5-1|TRBJ2-5
CASSLAAGPGETQYF
TGCGCCAGCAGCTTGGCGGCCGGACCAGGGGAGACCCAGTACTTC
>NA|NA|TRBV28|TRBJ2-3
CASRLDGDTQYF
TGTGCCAGCAGGTTAGACGGTGATACGCAGTATTTT
>TRBD1|NA|TRBV20-1|TRBJ1-2
CSARDPAGQGYGYTF
TGCAGTGCTAGAGATCCCGCGGGACAGGGATATGGCTACACCTTC
>NA|few|TRBV7-3|TRBJ2-7
CASSLGTLDEQYF
TGTGCCAGCAGCTTAGGGACGCTTGACGAGCAGTACTTC
>NA|medium-sized|TRBV29-1|TRBJ2-4
CSVAIGIRQYF
TGCAGCGTGGCCATAGGGATACGTCAGTACTTC
>TRBD1|medium-sized|TRBV4-3|TRBJ2-7
CASSQGPGTGGYEQYF
TGCGCCAGCAGCCAAGGCCCCGGGACAGGGGGATACGAGCAGTACTTC
>NA|medium-sized|TRBV29-1|TRBJ1-1
CSVGQNTEAFF
TGCAGCGTTGGACAAAACACTGAAGCTTTCTTT
>NA|many|TRBV5-5|TRBJ2-1
CASSTAGSPSYNEQFF
TGTGCCAGCAGCACGGCGGGGAGTCCCTCCTACAATGAGCAGTTCTTC
>TRBD2|NA|TRBV20-1|TRBJ2-7
CSAERGTSGTSYEQYF
TGCAGTGCTGAGAGGGGGACTAGCGGGACTTCCTACGAGCAGTACTTC
>NA|medium-sized|TRBV30|TRBJ1-5
CAWDRSGGNQPQHF
TGTGCCTGGGACCGGAGCGGGGGGAATCAGCCCCAGCATTTT
>NA|medium-sized|TRBV24-1|TRBJ1-2
CATSDPTLTPTGGYTF
TGTGCCACCAGTGATCCGACTCTGACTCCTACGGGTGGCTACACCTTC
>NA|medium-sized|TRBV29-1|TRBJ2-1
CSVDGGILNEQFF
TGCAGCGTTGACGGGGGAATTCTTAATGAGCAGTTCTTC
>NA|NA|TRBV28|TRBJ2-2
CATTEDTGELFF
TGTGCCACCACTGAAGACACCGGGGAGCTGTTTTTT
>TRBD2|medium-sized|TRBV5-1|TRBJ2-7
CASSFSGRAYEQYF
TGCGCCAGCAGCTTTAGCGGGAGGGCCTACGAGCAGTACTTC
>NA|medium-sized|TRBV18|TRBJ1-1
CASSPSGNTEAFF
TGTGCCAGCTCACCATCAGGGAACACTGAAGCTTTCTTT
>NA|medium-sized|TRBV7-9|TRBJ2-7
CASSISPGTYEQYF
TGTGCCAGCAGCATAAGTCCCGGTACCTACGAGCAGTACTTC
>NA|many|TRBV15|TRBJ1-5
CATSSPVQAQPQHF
TGTGCCACCTCCTCTCCCGTACAAGCTCAGCCCCAGCATTTT
>NA|medium-sized|TRBV15|TRBJ2-5
CATSRDRGGAETQYF
TGTGCCACCAGCAGAGATCGTGGGGGAGCAGAGACCCAGTACTTC
>NA|NA|TRBV5-6|TRBJ2-1
CASSLMYEQFF
TGTGCCAGCAGCTTGATGTATGAGCAGTTCTTC
>TRBD2|NA|TRBV20-1|TRBJ2-1
CSASELAGVREQFF
TGCAGTGCTAGTGAGCTAGCGGGAGTACGGGAGCAGTTCTTC
>TRBD1|medium-sized|TRBV5-1|TRBJ1-6
CASAPDRAVSPLHF
TGCGCCAGCGCTCCGGACAGGGCTGTATCACCCCTCCACTTT
>TRBD1|NA|TRBV6-1|TRBJ2-1
CASSDLGTGEQFF
TGTGCCAGCAGTGACCTTGGGACAGGGGAGCAGTTCTTC
>NA|medium-sized|TRBV27|TRBJ1-1
CASSLRGPSEAFF
TGTGCCAGCAGTTTAAGGGGACCGAGTGAAGCTTTCTTT
>NA|medium-sized|TRBV28|TRBJ2-7
CASRGEADYEQYF
TGTGCCAGCAGAGGGGAGGCAGACTACGAGCAGTACTTC
>TRBD1|NA|TRBV27|TRBJ2-7
CASSRDSRLYEQYF
TGTGCCAGCAGTAGGGACAGCCGTCTCTACGAGCAGTACTTC
>TRBD1|medium-sized|TRBV5-1|TRBJ2-3
CASRGTGTDTQYF
TGCGCCAGCAGGGGGACAGGGACGGATACGCAGTATTTT
>NA|many|TRBV5-1|TRBJ1-2
CASSLGQSANYGYTF
TGCGCCAGCAGCCTCGGACAGTCGGCTAACTATGGCTACACCTTC
>NA|NA|TRBV30|TRBJ2-5
CAWDGPEGGKTQYF
TGTGCCTGGGACGGCCCGGAGGGAGGCAAGACCCAGTACTTC
>NA|medium-sized|TRBV20-1|TRBJ2-7
CSAPVGPHEQYF
TGCAGTGCCCCCGTGGGCCCCCACGAGCAGTACTTC
>NA|NA|TRBV7-3|TRBJ2-3
CASSPVGLANTDTQYF
TGTGCCAGCAGCCCCGTCGGGCTAGCGAACACAGATACGCAGTATTTT
>NA|NA|TRBV5-1|TRBJ2-1
CASYEGAKHNEQFF
TGCGCCAGCTACGAGGGAGCGAAGCACAATGAGCAGTTCTTC
>TRBD2|large|TRBV12-3/TRBV12-4|TRBJ2-2
CASSLYSGGTGELFF
TGTGCCAGCAGTTTATATTCGGGGGGCACCGGGGAGCTGTTTTTT
>TRBD2|many|TRBV20-1|TRBJ2-1
CSASPPGTSGSSYNEQFF
TGCAGTGCCTCACCCCCCGGGACTAGCGGGAGCTCCTACAATGAGCAGTTCTTC
>NA|medium-sized|TRBV18|TRBJ2-7
CASSPLSSYEQYF
TGTGCCAGCTCACCACTATCCTCCTACGAGCAGTACTTC
>NA|NA|TRBV28|TRBJ2-2
CASSTPGSTGELFF
TGTGCCAGCAGTACCCCTGGAAGCACCGGGGAGCTGTTTTTT
>NA|medium-sized|TRBV9|TRBJ2-2
CASSPLDRNTGELFF
TGTGCCAGCAGCCCTCTGGACCGGAACACCGGGGAGCTGTTTTTT
>NA|large|TRBV10-3|TRBJ2-7
CATMGGASYEQYF
TGTGCCACCATGGGGGGAGCTTCCTACGAGCAGTACTTC
>NA|medium-sized|TRBV12-3/TRBV12-4|TRBJ2-2
CASSFQGFNTGELFF
TGTGCCAGCAGTTTCCAGGGGTTCAACACCGGGGAGCTGTTTTTT
>NA|few|TRBV5-6|TRBJ2-1
CASSLVAGTYNEQFF
TGTGCCAGCAGCTTGGTTGCGGGTACCTACAATGAGCAGTTCTTC
>TRBD1|medium-sized|TRBV27|TRBJ2-7
CASSPGLLRGLSYEQYF
TGTGCCAGCAGTCCCGGGTTGTTGAGGGGGCTATCCTACGAGCAGTACTTC
>TRBD2|few|TRBV12-3/TRBV12-4|TRBJ2-7
CASRRTSGGSGVDF
TGTGCCAGCAGACGGACTAGCGGGGGTTCTGGGGTGGACTTC
>NA|NA|TRBV18|TRBJ2-6
CASSPQDSGANVLTF
TGTGCCAGCTCACCCCAGGACTCTGGGGCCAACGTCCTGACTTTC
>NA|many|TRBV18|TRBJ2-7
CASSPLQGGYEQYF
TGTGCCAGCTCACCACTACAGGGCGGCTACGAGCAGTACTTC